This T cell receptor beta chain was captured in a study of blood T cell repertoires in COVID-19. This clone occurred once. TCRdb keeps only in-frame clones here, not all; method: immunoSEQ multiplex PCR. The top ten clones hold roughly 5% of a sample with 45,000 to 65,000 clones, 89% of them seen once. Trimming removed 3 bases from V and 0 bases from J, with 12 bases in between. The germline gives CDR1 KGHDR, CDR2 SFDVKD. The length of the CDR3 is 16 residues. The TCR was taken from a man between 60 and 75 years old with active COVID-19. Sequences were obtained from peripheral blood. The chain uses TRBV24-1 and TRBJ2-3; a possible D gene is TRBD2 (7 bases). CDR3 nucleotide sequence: TGTGCCACCAGTGATCACGGGGGGCGCAGCACAGATACGCAGTATTTT. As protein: CATSDHGGRSTDTQYF.